The 32 T cell receptor beta chains listed next were all sequenced from one sample in a study of T cells in Graves' hyperthyroidism and ophthalmopathy. Regions amplified from RNA transcripts were the TCR beta CDR3 regions. Primed by the HTBI set, a first-round RT-PCR was run on the TCR CDR3. A single record per CDR3 protein comes from TCRdb applying MiXCR to the multiplex PCR reads. The sample records roughly 250,000 distinct CDR3 sequences, over 15% being singletons. The sequenced sample was blood. All receptors derive from a woman aged 18-29 years with Graves' ophthalmopathy.

This clonotype was found many times. This CDR3 reads CASSLTPRQGNEQFF. For the CDR3, the DNA is TGTGCCAGCAGCTTAACCCCCCGACAGGGGAATGAGCAGTTCTTC. V gene TRBV11-2 combines with J gene TRBJ2-1, with 8 bases fitting TRBD1. Germline-derived CDR1 and CDR2 are SGHAT and FQNNGV. This CDR3 spans 15 amino acids. Trimming at V came to 2 bases and at J to 7 bases, leaving 7 bases not matched to a gene.

CDR3 DNA sequence: TGTGCCAGCAGTTTCCCATCGGACAGGGTGGAAGGAGACACCATATATTTT. Translation gives CASSFPSDRVEGDTIYF. V is TRBV28 and J is TRBJ1-3, with 8 positions matching TRBD1. Germline-derived CDR1 and CDR2 are MDHEN and SYDVKM. This CDR3 has 17 residues. Unmatched junction bases numbered 15, after V lost 3 bases and J lost 8 bases.

This clonotype was seen ten or more times. The gene calls are TRBV6-5 and TRBJ1-2; D not resolved. The germline V gene encodes CDR1 MNHEY and CDR2 SVGAGI. The germline V and J ends were trimmed by 2 bases and 2 bases, with 6 bases remaining between them. This CDR3 has 13 amino acids. CDR3 residues: CASSYGGNYGYTF. The CDR3 DNA reads TGTGCCAGCAGTTACGGAGGAAACTATGGCTACACCTTC.

This clonotype has at least ten counts. The V call is TRBV2, the J call TRBJ1-3, with a weak D call TRBD1 (6 bases). This CDR3 contains 17 residues. The germline V gene has CDR1 SNHLY and CDR2 FYNNEI. Trimming took off 4 bases at V and 9 bases at J, with 25 bases between the two ends. In DNA form, the CDR3 reads TGTGCCAGCAGTGCACTTTCCGGGAATCGTCGAGGGGGCACCATATATTTT. As protein: CASSALSGNRRGGTIYF.

The rearrangement joins TRBV28 to TRBJ1-2; 8 bases fit TRBD1. The junction had 5 bases not matched to a gene; V was cut back by 5 bases and J by 6 bases. Per the germline V gene, CDR1 is MDHEN and CDR2 is SYDVKM. The CDR3 extends over 13 amino acids. The CDR3 reads CASSTGQGHGYTF. In nucleotides, the CDR3 is TGTGCCAGCAGTACAGGACAGGGACATGGCTACACCTTC.

The chain has TRBV7-2 and TRBJ1-1; 8 bases map to TRBD1. J lost 1 base, V lost 8 bases, and 6 bases had no gene match. The V gene's germline CDR1 is SGHTA and CDR2 FQGNSA. The CDR3 is made up of 14 amino acids. For the CDR3, the DNA is TGTGCCAGCGGCCCTACAGGGGGGAACACTGAAGCTTTCTTT. It translates to CASGPTGGNTEAFF.

This clonotype was detected ten times or more. The rearrangement joins TRBV20-1 to TRBJ2-7; D is possibly TRBD2 (7 bases). Looked up from germline, CDR1 is DFQATT and CDR2 is SNEGSKA (reference sequence). The V gene lost 5 bases and the J gene lost 3 bases, with 14 bases spanning the gap. This CDR3 is built from 13 residues. CDR3 sequence (DNA): TGCAGTGCTGTACGGGGGGCGCTCTACGAGCAGTACTTC. This gives the protein CSAVRGALYEQYF.

This clonotype was picked up many times. J is TRBJ1-1 and V is TRBV20-1; D may be TRBD1 (5 bases). Germline assignment: CDR1 DFQATT and CDR2 SNEGSKA (reference sequence). Trimming shortened V by 6 bases and J by 5 bases, and 22 bases separated the two germline ends. This CDR3 has 15 amino acids. The CDR3 region is CSARIAAGRKTEAFF. In DNA, the CDR3 is TGCAGTGCCCGGATAGCTGCAGGGCGAAAGACTGAAGCTTTCTTT.

In its sample, this clonotype was seen many times. V usage is TRBV6-1 and J usage is TRBJ2-7; no firm D call. CDR1 is MNHNS, CDR2 SASEGT, per germline. V shed 2 bases and J shed 4 bases, with 6 bases lying between them. This CDR3 has 12 amino acids. This CDR3 is CASSETHYEQYF. The DNA of the CDR3 is TGTGCCAGCAGTGAAACACATTACGAGCAGTACTTC.

This clonotype was seen many times. The chain links TRBV20-1 to TRBJ2-5, with unresolved D. The CDR3 contains 10 residues. Trimming removed 3 bases at V and 5 bases at J, with 4 bases between. Germline CDR1 is DFQATT and CDR2 is SNEGSKA (reference sequence). Here the CDR3 DNA reads TGCAGTGCTAGTGGCGAGACCCAGTACTTC. Its protein product is CSASGETQYF.

The V call is TRBV19, the J call TRBJ2-1; the D gene is possibly TRBD2 (6 bases). V lost 5 bases to trimming and J lost 5 bases, with 13 bases between them. The CDR3 covers 14 residues. CDR1 is LNHDA, CDR2 SQIVND, per germline (reference sequence). DNA of the CDR3: TGTGCCAGTAGTTGGAGGGGAGGCAACAATGAGCAGTTCTTC. It translates to CASSWRGGNNEQFF. Looking up the rest from reference TRBV19 and TRBJ2-1 gives the full variable domain: DGGITQSPKYLFRKEGQNVTLSCEQNLNHDAMYWYRQDPGQGLRLIYYSQIVNDFQKGDIAEGYSVSREKKESFPLTVTSAQKNPTAFYLCASSWRGGNNEQFFGPGTRLTVL.

This clonotype was counted ten times or more. This chain links TRBV27 with TRBJ2-1; the D is unclear. Germline V lookup: CDR1 MNHEY, CDR2 SMNVEV (reference sequence). The length of the CDR3 is 14 residues. V lost 3 bases and J 7 bases, leaving 13 bases between the germline ends. The CDR3 is CASSFWSRPNEQFF. The CDR3 DNA sequence: TGTGCCAGCAGTTTTTGGTCCCGGCCGAATGAGCAGTTCTTC.

This clonotype appeared many times. V and J are TRBV14 and TRBJ2-7; possibly TRBD1 for D (5 bases). Per germline, CDR1 SGHDN and CDR2 FVKESK. V shed 2 bases and J shed 6 bases, with 11 bases lying between them. CDR3 length: 13 amino acids. In nucleotides, the CDR3 is TGTGCCAGCAGCCAAATCCAGGGTGGCGAGCAGTACTTC. The encoded protein is CASSQIQGGEQYF.

This clonotype has a count of ten or more. The chain links TRBV27 to TRBJ1-1, with a weak D call TRBD1 (5 bases). The CDR3 is 14 amino acids. V dropped 1 base and J dropped 2 bases, with 8 bases sitting between them. Germline V gene sequence: CDR1 MNHEY, CDR2 SMNVEV (reference sequence). This CDR3 is CASSLFQGNTEAFF. The CDR3 bases are TGTGCCAGCAGTTTATTCCAGGGAAACACTGAAGCTTTCTTT.

At least ten counts were recorded for this clonotype. The chain recombines TRBV29-1 with TRBJ2-1; TRBD2 might be the D (5 bases). Germline-derived CDR1 and CDR2 are SQVTM and ANQGSEA. Between the trimmed V and J ends, which lost 8 bases and 6 bases, there was a span of 14 bases. The CDR3 is made up of 12 amino acids. The CDR3 coding sequence is TGCAGCACGGTCGTACGGGGCAATGAGCAGTTCTTC. Translating gives CSTVVRGNEQFF.

The table lists this clonotype with a few counts. The chain recombines TRBV27 with TRBJ2-3; D remains ambiguous. Trimming removed 2 bases at V and 8 bases at J, with 23 bases between. The CDR3 length is 17 residues. The germline gives CDR1 MNHEY, CDR2 SMNVEV (reference sequence). The CDR3 region has the DNA TGTGCCAGCAGTTTAAGACCTTATCTTTTGGGATCCTCTACGCAGTATTTT. Its protein product is CASSLRPYLLGSSTQYF.

This clonotype was seen ten or more times. The chain employs TRBV20-1 and TRBJ2-7, with 8 positions matching TRBD2. With 4 bases clipped from V and 5 bases from J, the junction kept 16 bases outside the gene matches. The germline V gene has CDR1 DFQATT and CDR2 SNEGSKA (reference sequence). The CDR3 spans 16 residues. DNA for the CDR3: TGCAGTGCTAAGTCACCTAGCGGGTTCGGGTACGACGAGCAGTACTTC. It is translated as CSAKSPSGFGYDEQYF.

This clonotype has a count of ten or more. The gene calls are TRBV12-3 or TRBV12-4 and TRBJ2-3; D is possibly TRBD2 (7 bases). Trimming shortened V by 6 bases and J by 4 bases, and 20 bases separated the two germline ends. CDR3 length equals 16 residues. The CDR3 sequence is CASSPARGARPDTQYF. DNA of the CDR3: TGTGCCAGCAGCCCAGCCCGGGGGGCGCGCCCAGATACGCAGTATTTT.

This clonotype appeared many times. The chain combines TRBV6-5 with TRBJ1-1; D remains unclear. The CDR3 covers 16 residues. The V and J ends lost 2 bases and 1 base respectively, with 14 bases between them. Germline CDR1 reads MNHEY; CDR2 reads SVGAGI. The CDR3 region has the DNA TGTGCCAGCAGTTACGAATACTTCGCCGGGAACACTGAAGCTTTCTTT. This translates into CASSYEYFAGNTEAFF.

This clonotype was seen many times. The chain recombines TRBV7-3 with TRBJ2-3, with D unresolved. Trimming removed 2 bases at V and 1 base at J, with 4 bases between. The CDR3 sequence is 13 residues long. Germline V CDR1 and CDR2: SGHTA, FQGTGA. The CDR3 region has the DNA TGTGCCAGCAGCTTAGTGGGCACAGATACGCAGTATTTT. Residues: CASSLVGTDTQYF.

This clonotype was seen repeatedly, ten times or more. The chain couples TRBV7-9 to TRBJ2-7; D not resolved. Trimming took 3 bases from V and 1 from J, leaving 13 bases between them. The V gene's germline CDR1 is SEHNR and CDR2 FQNEAQ (reference sequence). The CDR3 totals 15 residues. CDR3 coding DNA: TGTGCCAGCAGCTTTGCCCGGGTCGGATCCTACGAGCAGTACTTC. It specifies CASSFARVGSYEQYF.

This clonotype showed up many times. The V gene is TRBV19, the J gene TRBJ1-5; the match to TRBD1 covers 11 bases. V trimming: 8 bases; J trimming: 2 bases; junction bases outside the gene matches: 2. Germline lookup yields CDR1 LNHDA and CDR2 SQIVND (reference sequence). The CDR3 covers 14 residues. CDR3 sequence: CASWGQGGNQPQHF. DNA of the CDR3: TGTGCCAGTTGGGGACAGGGGGGCAATCAGCCCCAGCATTTT.

The sample holds a few counts of this clonotype. The rearrangement links TRBV4-3 to TRBJ2-7; 11 bases map to TRBD1. This CDR3 has 17 amino acids. The V and J ends lost 2 bases and 3 bases, in that order; junction bases with no gene match: 9. Germline CDR1 reads LGHNA; CDR2 reads YSLEER. The CDR3 DNA reads TGCGCCAGCAGCCAACACCACGGGACAGGGGGATTCTACGAGCAGTACTTC. This translates into CASSQHHGTGGFYEQYF.

This clonotype showed up many times. The rearrangement joins TRBV7-6 to TRBJ2-3; D not resolved. The ends were cut back, 2 bases at V and 5 bases at J, with 14 bases in the middle. This CDR3 spans 15 amino acids. Germline CDR1 reads SGHVS; CDR2 reads FNYEAQ. The CDR3 nucleotides read TGTGCCAGCAGCTTAATACCGGACCGGCAAGATACGCAGTATTTT. Translating gives CASSLIPDRQDTQYF.

This clonotype was recorded many times. The rearrangement links TRBV28 to TRBJ2-1; TRBD2 agrees at 12 bases. The V gene's germline CDR1 is MDHEN and CDR2 SYDVKM. V lost 8 bases, J lost 5 bases, and 4 bases stayed unmatched. The CDR3 covers 14 residues. The CDR3 sequence: CASGSSGGDNEQFF. The DNA of the CDR3 is TGTGCCAGCGGGTCTAGCGGGGGGGACAATGAGCAGTTCTTC.

Many counts were recorded for this clonotype. This chain uses TRBV11-2 with TRBJ1-1, with 7 bases that match TRBD1. From germline, CDR1 is SGHAT and CDR2 FQNNGV. The V gene end was trimmed by 4 bases and the J gene end by 5 bases; junction bases not matched to a gene: 13. CDR3 length: 16 amino acids. CDR3 sequence: CASSSYRGGSGTEAFF. CDR3 nucleotides: TGTGCCAGCAGCTCCTACAGGGGAGGGTCTGGGACTGAAGCTTTCTTT.

V usage is TRBV19 and J usage is TRBJ2-5; no firm D call. Germline CDR1 LNHDA, CDR2 SQIVND (reference sequence). This CDR3 spans 12 amino acids. Between the trimmed V and J ends, which lost 4 bases and 2 bases, there was a span of 5 bases. The CDR3 loop reads CASSRAQETQYF. The CDR3, as DNA: TGTGCCAGTAGTAGAGCACAAGAGACCCAGTACTTC.

The chain carries TRBV28 and TRBJ1-1; 12 positions agree with TRBD1. V lost 4 bases to trimming and J lost 4 bases; unmatched junction nucleotides: 4. CDR1 MDHEN and CDR2 SYDVKM come from the germline V gene. The length of the CDR3 is 15 residues. The CDR3 here is CASSSPGQGATEAFF. The CDR3 region has the DNA TGTGCCAGCAGTTCTCCGGGACAGGGGGCCACTGAAGCTTTCTTT.

This clonotype was found many times. This chain links TRBV14 with TRBJ2-5; D not resolved. V gave up 1 base and J gave up 2 bases, with 17 bases separating them. This CDR3 region has 17 residues. Germline V CDR1 and CDR2: SGHDN, FVKESK. CDR3: CASSQGVSYWGQETQYF. In nucleotides, the CDR3 is TGTGCCAGCAGCCAAGGGGTCTCCTATTGGGGTCAAGAGACCCAGTACTTC. Based on the CDR3 plus reference TRBV14 and TRBJ2-5, the full variable domain is EAGVTQFPSHSVIEKGQTVTLRCDPISGHDNLYWYRRVMGKEIKFLLHFVKESKQDESGMPNNRFLAERTGGTYSTLKVQPAELEDSGVYFCASSQGVSYWGQETQYFGPGTRLLVL.

This clonotype has just a few counts. The gene calls are TRBV6-1 and TRBJ2-7, with TRBD2 matching over 8 bases. CDR3 size: 13 residues. J lost 6 bases, V lost 5 bases, and 6 bases had no gene match. The germline V gene encodes CDR1 MNHNS and CDR2 SASEGT. The DNA of the CDR3 is TGTGCCAGCAGTTCAAGGCTAGCGGGCGAGCAGTACTTC. Translation: CASSSRLAGEQYF.

The table lists this clonotype with many counts. J is TRBJ2-7 and V is TRBV7-9; D could derive from TRBD1 or TRBD2 (5 bases each). V dropped 5 bases and J dropped 3 bases, with 11 bases sitting between them. The CDR3 consists of 13 residues. Germline-derived CDR1 and CDR2 are SEHNR and FQNEAQ (reference sequence). The DNA for the CDR3 is TGTGCCAGCAGCCTGGGACCGCACTACGAGCAGTACTTC. Translating gives CASSLGPHYEQYF.

Concerning this clonotype itself: This clone may be a read error of a much larger clone one base away. The rearrangement links TRBV13 to TRBJ2-7, with TRBD1 as a possible D gene (6 bases). Per the germline V gene, CDR1 is PRHDT and CDR2 is FYEKMQ (reference sequence). CDR3 length: 16 amino acids. The CDR3 nucleotides read TGTGCCGGCAGCGTAGGGGCAGGGGCGCGTCTAGGGGAGCAGTACTTC. Amino acid sequence: CAGSVGAGARLGEQYF. Full variable domain (outside the CDR3, taken from reference TRBV13 and TRBJ2-7): AAGVIQSPRHLIKEKRETATLKCYPIPRHDTVYWYQQGPGQDPQFLISFYEKMQSDKGSIPDRFSAQQFSDYHSELNMSSLELGDSALYFCAGSVGAGARLGEQYFGPGTRLTVT.